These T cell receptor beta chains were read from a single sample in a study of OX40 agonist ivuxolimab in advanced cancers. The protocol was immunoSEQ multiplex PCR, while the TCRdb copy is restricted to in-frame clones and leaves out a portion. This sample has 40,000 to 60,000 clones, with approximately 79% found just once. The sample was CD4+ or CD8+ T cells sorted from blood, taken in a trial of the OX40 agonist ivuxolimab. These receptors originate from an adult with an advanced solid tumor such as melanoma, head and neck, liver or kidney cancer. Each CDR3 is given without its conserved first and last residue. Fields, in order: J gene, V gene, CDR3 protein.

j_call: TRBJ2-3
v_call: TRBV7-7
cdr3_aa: ASSQAGGTDTQY

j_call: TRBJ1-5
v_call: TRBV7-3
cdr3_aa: ASSSPGPQH

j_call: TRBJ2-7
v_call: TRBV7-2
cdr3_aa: ASSLVWRGGEQY

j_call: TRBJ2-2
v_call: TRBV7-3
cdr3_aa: ASSHGQTGELF

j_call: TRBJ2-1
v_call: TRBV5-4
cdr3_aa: ASSLMSGSPSGNEQF

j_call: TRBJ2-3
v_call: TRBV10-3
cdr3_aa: AISESDTQY

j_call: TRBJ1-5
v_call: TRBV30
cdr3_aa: AWSGDRGQPQH

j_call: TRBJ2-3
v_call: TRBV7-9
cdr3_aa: ASRSNSGPGQTTDTQY

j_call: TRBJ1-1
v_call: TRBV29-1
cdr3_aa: SVVGVSAEAF

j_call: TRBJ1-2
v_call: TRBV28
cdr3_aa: ASLDIANYGYT

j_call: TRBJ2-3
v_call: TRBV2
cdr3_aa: ASSERDTQY

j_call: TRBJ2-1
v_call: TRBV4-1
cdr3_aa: ASSLLAGEAYEQF

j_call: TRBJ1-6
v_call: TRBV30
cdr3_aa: AWTTGFYSPLH

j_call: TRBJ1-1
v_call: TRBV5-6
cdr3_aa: ASSLDYTWSGNTEAF

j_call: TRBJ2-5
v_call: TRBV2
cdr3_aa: ASSSGTQQY

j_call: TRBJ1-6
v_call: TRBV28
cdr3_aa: ASSQEPGQGSPLH

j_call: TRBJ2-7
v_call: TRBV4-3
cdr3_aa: ASSQDLQYTGAYEQY

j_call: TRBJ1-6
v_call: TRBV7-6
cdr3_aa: ASSLKRDGLHDSPLH

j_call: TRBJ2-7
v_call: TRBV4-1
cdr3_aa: ASSQDWASGGSEQY

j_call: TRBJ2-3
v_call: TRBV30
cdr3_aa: AWSPSPGRARSYTQY

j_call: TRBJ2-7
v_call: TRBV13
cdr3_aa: ASSSRGGGRYEQY

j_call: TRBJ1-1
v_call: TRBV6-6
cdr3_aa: ASSNGGITEAF

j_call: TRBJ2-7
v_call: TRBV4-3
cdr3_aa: ASSQDSRQGYEQY

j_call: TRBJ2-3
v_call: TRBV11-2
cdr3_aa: ASSLVHRPGTDTQY

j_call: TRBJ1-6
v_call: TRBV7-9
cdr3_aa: ASSLEGGGTPLH

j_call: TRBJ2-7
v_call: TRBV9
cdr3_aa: ASSVAGTSVEQY

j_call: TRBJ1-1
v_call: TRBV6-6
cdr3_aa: ASSLQGKGEAF

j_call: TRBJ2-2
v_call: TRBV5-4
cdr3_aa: ASSPQVTGELF

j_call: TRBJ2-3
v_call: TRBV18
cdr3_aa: ASSPLRDSTDTQY

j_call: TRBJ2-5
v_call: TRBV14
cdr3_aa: ASTFSGQETQY

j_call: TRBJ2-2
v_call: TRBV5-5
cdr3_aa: ASSFLGLPNTGELF

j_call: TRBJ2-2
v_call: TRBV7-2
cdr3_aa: ASSSLGGQTGELF

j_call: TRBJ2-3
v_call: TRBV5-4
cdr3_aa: ASSVPGPSTDTQY

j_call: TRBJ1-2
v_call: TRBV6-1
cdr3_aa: ARGGQGYGYT

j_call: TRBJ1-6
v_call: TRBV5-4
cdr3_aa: ASSRTGTNSPLH

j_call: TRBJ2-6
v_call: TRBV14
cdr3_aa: ASSRMGSGANVLT

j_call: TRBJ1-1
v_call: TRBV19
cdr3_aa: ASSIVGTANTEAF

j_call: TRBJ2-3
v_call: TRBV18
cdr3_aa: ASSPGSTDTQY

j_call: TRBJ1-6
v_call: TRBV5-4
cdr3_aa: ASSLVSGVVYNSPLH

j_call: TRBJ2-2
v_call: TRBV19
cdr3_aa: ASRPAGQTGELF

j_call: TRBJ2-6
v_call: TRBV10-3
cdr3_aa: AISVGLSSGANVLT

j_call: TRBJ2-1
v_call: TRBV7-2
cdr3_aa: ASSLGYNEQF

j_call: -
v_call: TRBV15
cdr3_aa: ATSRARIGDEQY

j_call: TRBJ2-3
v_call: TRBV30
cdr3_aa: ASGGADTQY

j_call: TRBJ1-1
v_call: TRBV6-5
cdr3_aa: ASSYNLNTEAF

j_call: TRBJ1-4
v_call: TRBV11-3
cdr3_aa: ASSSVLGEKLF

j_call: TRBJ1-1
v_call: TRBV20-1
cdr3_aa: SAREGAEAF

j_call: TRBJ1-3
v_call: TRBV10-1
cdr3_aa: ASREGRTGNTIY

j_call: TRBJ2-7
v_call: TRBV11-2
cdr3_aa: ASSQNIYEQY

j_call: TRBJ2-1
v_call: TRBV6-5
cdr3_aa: ASSYLGQGIRVEQF

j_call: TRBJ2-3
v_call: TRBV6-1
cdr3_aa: ASTDGGTSTDTQY

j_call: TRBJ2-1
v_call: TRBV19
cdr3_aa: ASRARSGRGSSYNEQF

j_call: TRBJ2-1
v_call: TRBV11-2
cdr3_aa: ASSLTSGSDNEQF

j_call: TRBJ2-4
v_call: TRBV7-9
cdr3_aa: ASSLAQGSNIQY

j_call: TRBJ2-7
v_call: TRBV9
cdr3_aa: ASSVHSGPSYEQY

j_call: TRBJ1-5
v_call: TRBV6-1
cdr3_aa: ASTVHPEDQPQH

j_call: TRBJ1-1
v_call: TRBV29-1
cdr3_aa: SVVSRGHLFHQSSEAF